These 26 T cell receptor beta chains were all obtained from the same sample, sequenced in a study of yellow fever vaccine responses in identical twins. Each CDR3 protein gets one entry after TCRdb re-called the RT-PCR reads with MiXCR. Among about 12,000 distinct CDR3 sequences, about 83% were seen once, and the ten largest hold about 1.5%. Here the sequenced sample was T cells from blood (PBMCs), unsorted or a sorted subset (not recorded which), taken before or after yellow fever vaccination (not recorded which). All receptors come from a woman between 18 and 29 years old who received the yellow fever vaccine.

The rearrangement joins TRBV5-4 to TRBJ2-1; D is unresolved. The CDR3 sequence is 12 residues long. In germline, CDR1 is SGHNT, CDR2 YYREEE (reference sequence). V lost 0 bases and J lost 4, with 2 bases in between. CDR3 region: CASSLAYNEQFF. CDR3 in DNA: TGTGCCAGCAGCTTGGCATACAATGAGCAGTTCTTC.

The V call is TRBV20-1, the J call TRBJ2-7; 7 bases match TRBD2. Germline V gives CDR1 DFQATT, CDR2 SNEGSKA (reference sequence). The length of the CDR3 is 15 residues. V was pared by 0 bases and J by 4 bases, with 9 bases of the junction left unmatched. The CDR3 sequence: CSARDPQRDKYEQYF. The CDR3 DNA sequence: TGCAGTGCTAGAGATCCCCAGCGGGATAAGTACGAGCAGTACTTC.

This clonotype has a single count. The rearrangement links TRBV29-1 to TRBJ2-7; 7 nucleotides agree with TRBD1. Trimming took 4 bases from V and 2 from J; bases not matched to a gene: 5. Germline-derived CDR1 and CDR2 are SQVTM and ANQGSEA. There are 13 residues in the CDR3. As DNA, the CDR3 is TGCAGCGTTGTGAGGGGGCTCCCCTACGAGCAGTACTTC. It translates to CSVVRGLPYEQYF.

The chain has TRBV19 and TRBJ2-3; D not resolved. V dropped 3 bases and J dropped 5 bases, with 3 bases sitting between them. CDR3 length equals 11 residues. Per the germline V gene, CDR1 is LNHDA and CDR2 is SQIVND (reference sequence). The CDR3 protein is CASSIGDTQYF. The CDR3, as DNA: TGTGCCAGTAGTATTGGAGATACGCAGTATTTT.

The rearrangement links TRBV23-1 to TRBJ2-7; D not certain. TRBV23-1 is reported as an ORF; its role is uncertain. V shed 0 bases and J shed 3 bases, with 12 bases lying between them. The CDR3 sequence is 15 residues long. DNA of the CDR3: TGCGCCAGCAGTCAATCCCAACAGTATAACTACGAGCAGTACTTC. Translating it yields CASSQSQQYNYEQYF.

DNA of the CDR3: TGTGCCAGCAGCTTTAATAGCAATCAGCCCCAGCATTTT. Translated: CASSFNSNQPQHF. V is TRBV5-4 and J is TRBJ1-5; no definite D call. The V end lost 2 bases, the J end lost 0 bases, and 3 bases lay between the germline ends. The CDR3 consists of 13 residues. The V gene's germline CDR1 is SGHNT and CDR2 YYREEE (reference sequence).

This clonotype has only one observation. The V gene is TRBV28, the J gene TRBJ2-3; D gene unclear. CDR3 length: 14 amino acids. CDR1 and CDR2 (germline): MDHEN, SYDVKM. V lost 5 bases and J 3 bases, leaving 12 bases between the germline ends. The CDR3 here is CASSASLGTDTQYF. The CDR3 DNA reads as TGTGCCAGCAGTGCGAGCTTGGGGACAGATACGCAGTATTTT.

The gene calls are TRBV3-1 and TRBJ2-7, with 9 bases aligning to TRBD1. V dropped 4 bases and J dropped 7; count of bases not matched to a gene: 11. CDR1 and CDR2 (germline): LGHDT, YNNKEL (reference sequence). The CDR3 loop spans 15 amino acids. CDR3 sequence (DNA): TGTGCCAGCAGCCGCGGACAGGGGATTTTTGGAGAGCAGTACTTC. It translates to CASSRGQGIFGEQYF.

The chain has TRBV7-2 and TRBJ2-3, with 11 bases identical to TRBD2. The germline CDR1 and CDR2 sequences are SGHTA and FQGNSA. The ends lost 5 bases at V and 6 bases at J; junction bases unmatched: 10. The CDR3 has 16 amino acids. CDR3 region: CASSIGLAGGTDTQYF. CDR3 bases: TGTGCCAGCAGCATAGGGCTAGCGGGGGGTACTGATACGCAGTATTTT. The full variable domain, completed using reference TRBV7-2 and TRBJ2-3, is GAGVSQSPSNKVTEKGKDVELRCDPISGHTALYWYRQSLGQGLEFLIYFQGNSAPDKSGLPSDRFSAERTGGSVSTLTIQRTQQEDSAVYLCASSIGLAGGTDTQYFGPGTRLTVL.

In DNA form, the CDR3 reads TGTGCCAGCAGGGAGACTAGCGGACCTAATGAGCAGTTCTTC. This translates into CASRETSGPNEQFF. J is TRBJ2-1 and V is TRBV2, with 9 bases matching TRBD2. V was pared by 6 bases and J by 7 bases, with 7 bases of the junction left unmatched. The CDR3 covers 14 residues. CDR1 and CDR2 from the germline V gene are SNHLY and FYNNEI.

The CDR3 coding sequence is TGTGCCAGCAACAGGGGGGACAGGGAGGCCTACGAGCAGTACTTC. Translated, it gives CASNRGDREAYEQYF. This chain connects TRBV6-1 to TRBJ2-7, with 9 bases lining up with TRBD1. The CDR3 sequence is 15 residues long. After removal of 7 bases from V and 2 bases from J, the junction contained 9 bases not matched to a gene. Germline V gene sequence: CDR1 MNHNS, CDR2 SASEGT.

The chain combines TRBV4-3 with TRBJ2-5; 12 nucleotides line up with TRBD1. Germline CDR1 reads LGHNA; CDR2 reads YSLEER. There are 18 residues in the CDR3. J lost 3 bases, V lost 4 bases, and 12 bases had no gene match. This CDR3 reads CASSPGTGGVWTEETQYF. CDR3 DNA sequence: TGCGCCAGCAGCCCCGGGACAGGGGGCGTTTGGACTGAAGAGACCCAGTACTTC.

V and J are TRBV7-6 and TRBJ2-1; TRBD2 agrees at 8 bases. The germline CDR1 and CDR2 sequences are SGHVS and FNYEAQ. Trimming took 6 bases from V and 2 from J; bases not matched to a gene: 9. The CDR3 sequence is 16 residues long. DNA for the CDR3: TGTGCCAGCAGAGGGACCAGCGGGGGAACCTACAATGAGCAGTTCTTC. This codes for CASRGTSGGTYNEQFF. Looking up the rest from reference TRBV7-6 and TRBJ2-1 gives the full variable domain: GAGVSQSPRYKVTKRGQDVALRCDPISGHVSLYWYRQALGQGPEFLTYFNYEAQQDKSGLPNDRFSAERPEGSISTLTIQRTEQRDSAMYRCASRGTSGGTYNEQFFGPGTRLTVL.

The genes are TRBV18 and TRBJ1-6, with D perhaps TRBD1 (5 bases). Trimming shortened V by 1 base and J by 5 bases, and 6 bases separated the two germline ends. This CDR3 is 14 amino acids long. Germline CDR1 KGHSH, CDR2 LQKENI. The CDR3 coding sequence is TGTGCCAGCTCACCACTACAGGATAATTCACCCCTCCACTTT. It encodes CASSPLQDNSPLHF.

This clonotype was detected only once. The chain recombines TRBV28 with TRBJ2-4, with D possibly called TRBD1 or TRBD2 (5 bases each). From germline, CDR1 is MDHEN and CDR2 SYDVKM. V shed 4 bases and J shed 9 bases, with 10 bases lying between them. The CDR3 has 12 amino acids. The CDR3 spells CASSSEGPIQYF. The CDR3 coding sequence is TGTGCCAGCAGTTCCGAGGGGCCCATTCAGTACTTC.

The genes are TRBV18 and TRBJ1-3; D possibly corresponds to TRBD1 (5 bases). Germline CDR1 reads KGHSH; CDR2 reads LQKENI. This CDR3 is 14 amino acids long. V lost 0 bases, J lost 4 bases, and 7 bases lay in between. Written as DNA, the CDR3 is TGTGCCAGCTCACCACCGGGGCTGGGAAACACCATATATTTT. It is translated as CASSPPGLGNTIYF.

The V call is TRBV7-3, the J call TRBJ2-1, with 8 bases fitting TRBD2. The CDR3 length is 13 residues. The germline V gene has CDR1 SGHTA and CDR2 FQGTGA. The J segment lost 8 bases and the V segment lost 8 bases, leaving 8 bases of the junction unmatched. The CDR3 DNA reads as TGTGCCAGCCGGGGGGGCGGAAGCGATGAGCAGTTCTTC. It yields the protein CASRGGGSDEQFF.

V usage is TRBV11-2 and J usage is TRBJ2-3; 7 bases map to TRBD2. The J segment lost 5 bases and the V segment lost 3 bases, leaving 17 bases of the junction unmatched. Germline V gene lookup returns CDR1 SGHAT and CDR2 FQNNGV. The CDR3 sequence is 18 residues long. CDR3 DNA sequence: TGTGCCAGCAGCTTCCTCACTTCCGGGGGGAAGCATGGAGATACGCAGTATTTT. Amino acid sequence: CASSFLTSGGKHGDTQYF. Supplemented by reference TRBV11-2 and TRBJ2-3, the full variable domain reads EAGVAQSPRYKIIEKRQSVAFWCNPISGHATLYWYQQILGQGPKLLIQFQNNGVVDDSQLPKDRFSAERLKGVDSTLKIQPAKLEDSAVYLCASSFLTSGGKHGDTQYFGPGTRLTVL.

This clonotype has only one observation. This chain connects TRBV14 to TRBJ2-5; TRBD1 is a possible D gene (5 bases). In germline, CDR1 is SGHDN, CDR2 FVKESK. The CDR3 is 15 amino acids. V dropped 0 bases and J dropped 1 base, with 9 bases sitting between them. CDR3: CASSQDDSFQETQYF. CDR3 bases: TGTGCCAGCAGCCAAGATGACAGCTTCCAAGAGACCCAGTACTTC.

J is TRBJ2-5 and V is TRBV29-1, with 7 bases fitting TRBD2. The CDR3 is 14 residues long. The ends lost 5 bases at V and 5 bases at J; junction bases unmatched: 11. Germline lookup yields CDR1 SQVTM and CDR2 ANQGSEA. The CDR3: CSVWGAGAAETQYF. CDR3 sequence (DNA): TGCAGCGTTTGGGGTGCGGGAGCGGCTGAGACCCAGTACTTC.

V and J are TRBV18 and TRBJ2-3, with D uncertain. Germline CDR1 is KGHSH and CDR2 is LQKENI. V was shortened by 2 bases and J by 2 bases, with 11 bases between the two germline ends. There are 15 residues in the CDR3. CDR3 residues: CASSPSSLVTDTQYF. DNA for the CDR3: TGTGCCAGCTCACCAAGCTCCCTCGTCACAGATACGCAGTATTTT.

The V call is TRBV29-1, the J call TRBJ2-7; D not certain. The CDR3 extends over 13 amino acids. The V end lost 5 bases, the J end lost 0 bases, and 11 bases lay between the germline ends. CDR1 and CDR2 from the germline V gene are SQVTM and ANQGSEA. CDR3 in amino acids: CSVSGYSSYEQYF. The DNA of the CDR3 is TGCAGCGTTTCCGGTTATAGCTCCTACGAGCAGTACTTC.

The chain uses TRBV11-1 and TRBJ2-1, with a weak D call TRBD2 (6 bases). Germline CDR1 and CDR2: SGHAT and FQDESV (reference sequence). CDR3 length equals 16 residues. The V end was cut by 5 bases, the J end by 0 bases, with 14 bases between. This chain's CDR3 is CASSHHDGGSYNEQFF. DNA for the CDR3: TGTGCCAGCAGCCATCACGACGGGGGCTCCTACAATGAGCAGTTCTTC.

This clonotype has just a few counts. The genes are TRBV20-1 and TRBJ2-7; the D is unclear. This CDR3 spans 13 amino acids. CDR1 is DFQATT and CDR2 is SNEGSKA in the germline V gene (reference sequence). V lost 1 base, J lost 2 bases, and 9 bases lay in between. CDR3 loop: CSARGDLAYEQYF. CDR3 DNA sequence: TGCAGTGCTAGAGGAGACTTAGCCTACGAGCAGTACTTC.

In regard to this clonotype: The junction does not match germline at one end; this may be a read error. The chain recombines TRBV29-1 with TRBJ2-7; TRBD1 agrees at 8 bases. From germline, CDR1 is SQVTM and CDR2 ANQGSEA. The CDR3 is made up of 13 amino acids. For the CDR3, the DNA is TGCAGCGTGGAAGGACAGGGTACCTACGAGCAGTACTTC. It translates to CSVEGQGTYEQYF.

The chain combines TRBV12-3 or TRBV12-4 with TRBJ2-3; the D gene is possibly TRBD2 (5 bases). The CDR3 length is 12 residues. V lost 4 bases to trimming and J lost 11 bases, with 13 bases between them. CDR3 sequence (DNA): TGTGCCAGCAGTTATAAGGCTAGCCGGCAGTATTTT. It specifies CASSYKASRQYF.